The T cell receptor beta chain under discussion was sequenced for a study of preoperative IRX-2 immunotherapy in early breast cancer. The method was immunoSEQ multiplex PCR; TCRdb's version includes in-frame clones alone and lacks a portion of them. The sample yields 2,500 to 3,500 clones, 65% to 80% seen once. Treatment given: preoperative locoregional IRX-2 cytokine immunotherapy. Patients received preoperative, locoregional IRX-2 cytokine immunotherapy in a phase Ib study. This receptor was obtained from a human donor with breast cancer. The sample consisted of tumor tissue, taken before IRX-2 immunotherapy.

Here the CDR3 reads CASSSPPTSGGAACEQYF. The CDR3, as DNA: TGTGCCAGCAGTTCCCCCCCGACTAGCGGGGGGGCCGCTTGCGAGCAGTACTTC. The chain recombines TRBV28 with TRBJ2-7; 14 bases fit TRBD2. The CDR3 has 18 amino acids. V lost 4 bases to trimming and J lost 6 bases; unmatched junction nucleotides: 14. The V gene's germline CDR1 is MDHEN and CDR2 SYDVKM. The full variable domain, rest sourced from reference TRBV28 and TRBJ2-7, is DVKVTQSSRYLVKRTGEKVFLECVQDMDHENMFWYRQDPGLGLRLIYFSYDVKMKEKGDIPEGYSVSREKKERFSLILESASTNQTSMYLCASSSPPTSGGAACEQYFGPGTRLTVT.